The 21 T cell receptor beta chains presented below share a single source sample, sequenced in a study of T cell responses to AZD1222 COVID-19 vaccine. Using immunoSEQ multiplex PCR, the repertoire was profiled, and TCRdb retains in-frame clones only, with some absent. The table includes 150,000 to 200,000 clones, under 95% detected once. The sequencing used peripheral blood, collected on day 0 of AZD1222 vaccination. These receptors all stem from an adult in good health.

The chain has TRBV24-1 and TRBJ1-2; 7 nucleotides match TRBD1. Germline V gene data show CDR1 as KGHDR and CDR2 as SFDVKD. The CDR3 consists of 14 residues. V lost 6 bases, J lost 2 bases, and 5 bases stayed unmatched. CDR3 nucleotide sequence: TGTGCCACCAGTCTCGAGGGGGCGAACTATGGCTACACCTTC. It specifies CATSLEGANYGYTF.

V usage is TRBV3-1 (or the pseudogene TRBV3-2) and J usage is TRBJ1-5; D remains ambiguous. V lost 11 bases and J 2 bases, leaving 13 bases between the germline ends. The CDR3 loop spans 13 amino acids. Germline-derived CDR1 and CDR2 are LGHDT and YNNKEL (reference sequence). CDR3 in DNA: TGTGCCCTCGCCGTGGTACGCAATCAGCCCCAGCATTTT. This gives the protein CALAVVRNQPQHF.

V is TRBV6-6 and J is TRBJ1-5; D not resolved. Germline loops: CDR1 MNHNY, CDR2 SVGAGI (reference sequence). This CDR3 is built from 14 residues. V lost 0 bases and J lost 6, with 9 bases in between. The CDR3 DNA is TGTGCCAGCAGTTACTCGGATAGAGGTCAGCCCCAGCATTTT. As protein: CASSYSDRGQPQHF.

This clone was detected only once. The chain is built from TRBV29-1 and TRBJ1-2; a possible D gene is TRBD1 (6 bases). The V end was cut by 4 bases, the J end by 7 bases, with 16 bases between. Germline CDR1 and CDR2: SQVTM and ANQGSEA. This CDR3 comprises 13 residues. The CDR3 DNA sequence: TGCAGCGTTGCCGGGCCCGGGGGCGGTGGCTACACCTTC. This codes for CSVAGPGGGGYTF. The variable domain in full, with the rest retrieved from reference TRBV29-1 and TRBJ1-2, is SAVISQKPSRDICQRGTSLTIQCQVDSQVTMMFWYRQQPGQSLTLIATANQGSEATYESGFVIDKFPISRPNLTFSTLTVSNMSPEDSSIYLCSVAGPGGGGYTFGSGTRLTVV.

The V and J genes are TRBV7-2 and TRBJ1-2; D is unclear. With 5 bases removed from V and 8 bases from J, the gap between germline ends came to 12 bases. CDR1 SGHTA and CDR2 FQGNSA come from the germline V gene. CDR3 length equals 12 residues. CDR3 nucleotide sequence: TGTGCCAGCAGCCCCCCCCCGCGGGGCTACACCTTC. It specifies CASSPPPRGYTF.

J is TRBJ1-5 and V is TRBV28, with D tentatively TRBD1 (6 bases). V lost 3 bases, J lost 6 bases, and 12 bases lay in between. The CDR3 runs to 14 residues. Germline CDR1 MDHEN, CDR2 SYDVKM. DNA of the CDR3: TGTGCCAGCAGTTTGGGGGGGCAGGGTCAGCCCCAGCATTTT. Translating it yields CASSLGGQGQPQHF.

This chain links TRBV27 with TRBJ2-3; 8 nucleotides agree with TRBD2. The germline CDR1 and CDR2 sequences are MNHEY and SMNVEV (reference sequence). The CDR3 length is 15 residues. Trimming removed 2 bases from V and 8 bases from J; junction bases left unmatched: 9. In DNA, the CDR3 is TGTGCCAGCAGTTTAGGGCTAGCGGGTAGTGTTACGCAGTATTTT. Its translation: CASSLGLAGSVTQYF.

The rearrangement links TRBV7-9 to TRBJ2-1; D remains unclear. Per germline, CDR1 SEHNR and CDR2 FQNEAQ (reference sequence). The CDR3 runs 14 residues. The V and J ends lost 7 bases and 5 bases respectively, with 15 bases between them. CDR3 nucleotides: TGTGCCAGCACCCGGCCCCTAGGTGACAATGAGCAGTTCTTC. Translating it yields CASTRPLGDNEQFF.

The rearrangement joins TRBV28 to TRBJ2-7; TRBD2 agrees at 7 bases. V lost 7 bases to trimming and J lost 0 bases; unmatched junction nucleotides: 15. This CDR3 has 17 amino acids. CDR1 and CDR2 from the germline V gene are MDHEN and SYDVKM. The CDR3 DNA is TGTGCCAGCATACCCCTCTATAGCGGGTACCCCTCCTACGAGCAGTACTTC. It encodes CASIPLYSGYPSYEQYF.

The chain joins TRBV18 to TRBJ2-5, with no clear D. The CDR3 extends over 14 amino acids. V shed 5 bases and J shed 2 bases, with 12 bases lying between them. Germline V gene sequence: CDR1 KGHSH, CDR2 LQKENI. The CDR3 loop reads CASSGLGRQETQYF. DNA of the CDR3: TGTGCCAGCTCAGGGTTAGGCAGGCAAGAGACCCAGTACTTC.

The chain is built from TRBV10-3 and TRBJ2-3; D is unclear. The germline CDR1 and CDR2 sequences are ENHRY and SYGVKD. CDR3 length: 15 residues. With 2 bases removed from V and 6 bases from J, the gap between germline ends came to 15 bases. DNA for the CDR3: TGTGCCATCAGTGAGCTTGGCCGAGATGGGGATACGCAGTATTTT. This sequence encodes CAISELGRDGDTQYF.

The V gene is TRBV5-1, the J gene TRBJ1-4, with D unresolved. The CDR3 is 14 amino acids. Germline V gene lookup returns CDR1 SGHRS and CDR2 YFSETQ. Between the trimmed V and J ends, which lost 0 bases and 7 bases, there was a span of 10 bases. CDR3 coding DNA: TGCGCCAGCAGCTTGGGGCAGCAGGCTGAAAAACTGTTTTTT. Translated, it gives CASSLGQQAEKLFF.

This chain uses TRBV19 with TRBJ1-5; TRBD1 aligns across 9 bases. Germline assignment: CDR1 LNHDA and CDR2 SQIVND (reference sequence). The CDR3 sequence is 15 residues long. V trimming: 5 bases; J trimming: 4 bases; junction bases outside the gene matches: 6. Written as DNA, the CDR3 is TGTGCCAGTAGTCCCGGGACAGGGAGAAATCAGCCCCAGCATTTT. Translating gives CASSPGTGRNQPQHF. Filled out from reference TRBV19 and TRBJ1-5, the complete variable domain reads DGGITQSPKYLFRKEGQNVTLSCEQNLNHDAMYWYRQDPGQGLRLIYYSQIVNDFQKGDIAEGYSVSREKKESFPLTVTSAQKNPTAFYLCASSPGTGRNQPQHFGDGTRLSIL.

The CDR3: CASSQASGTGMTQYF. The CDR3 DNA is TGCGCCAGCAGCCAAGCCTCCGGGACAGGGATGACCCAGTACTTC. J is TRBJ2-5 and V is TRBV4-1, with 9 bases aligning to TRBD1. Trimming cost V 1 base and J 7 bases; bases outside gene matches: 7. Per the germline V gene, CDR1 is MGHRA and CDR2 is YSYEKL. This CDR3 comprises 15 residues.

This rearrangement joins TRBV2 to TRBJ2-6; 9 positions agree with TRBD1. The V and J ends lost 8 bases and 2 bases, in that order; junction bases with no gene match: 10. Looked up from germline, CDR1 is SNHLY and CDR2 is FYNNEI. There are 17 residues in the CDR3. CDR3 amino acids: CASSSGQGRTGANVLTF. CDR3 coding DNA: TGTGCCAGCTCTTCGGGACAGGGAAGAACTGGGGCCAACGTCCTGACTTTC. Combining the CDR3 with reference TRBV2 and TRBJ2-6 gives the whole variable domain EPEVTQTPSHQVTQMGQEVILRCVPISNHLYFYWYRQILGQKVEFLVSFYNNEISEKSEIFDDQFSVERPDGSNFTLKIRSTKLEDSAMYFCASSSGQGRTGANVLTFGAGSRLTVL.

V gene TRBV4-1 combines with J gene TRBJ1-2; perhaps TRBD1 as D (6 bases). The germline V gene has CDR1 MGHRA and CDR2 YSYEKL. V lost 6 bases and J lost 4, with 12 bases in between. This CDR3 is 13 amino acids long. As DNA, the CDR3 is TGCGCCAGCAGTCCAGGGGAGGTCTATGGCTACACCTTC. Its translation: CASSPGEVYGYTF.

The V and J genes are TRBV3-1 (or the pseudogene TRBV3-2) and TRBJ1-1, with no clear D. Germline-derived CDR1 and CDR2 are LGHDT and YNNKEL (reference sequence). This CDR3 is 13 amino acids long. V lost 3 bases and J lost 1, with 6 bases in between. The CDR3 region has the DNA TGTGCCAGCAGCCATACTGGGAACACTGAAGCTTTCTTT. This codes for CASSHTGNTEAFF.

The gene calls are TRBV28 and TRBJ1-1; D ambiguous. The CDR3 runs 14 residues. Germline CDR1 is MDHEN and CDR2 is SYDVKM. Trimming left V 5 bases short and J 1 base short, with 11 bases between. In DNA form, the CDR3 reads TGTGCCAGCAGTCCCTTTAACGAGAACACTGAAGCTTTCTTT. This sequence encodes CASSPFNENTEAFF.

The chain joins TRBV28 to TRBJ1-4; D perhaps matches TRBD1 (5 bases). Trimming removed 8 bases from V and 3 bases from J, with 7 bases in between. The CDR3 loop spans 12 amino acids. Germline V gene data show CDR1 as MDHEN and CDR2 as SYDVKM. In DNA form, the CDR3 reads TGTGCCAGCCGGGACCCTAATGAAAAACTGTTTTTT. Translated, it gives CASRDPNEKLFF.

This chain uses TRBV5-1 with TRBJ2-5; 10 bases are a match to TRBD2. Unmatched junction bases numbered 6, after V lost 2 bases and J lost 5 bases. Germline values: CDR1 SGHRS, CDR2 YFSETQ. There are 15 residues in the CDR3. Here the CDR3 DNA reads TGCGCCAGCAGCTTAGCGGGGGGGCTGGAGGAGACCCAGTACTTC. Protein sequence: CASSLAGGLEETQYF.

This clone appeared a single time. This chain joins TRBV19 and TRBJ2-3, with a weak D call TRBD1 (5 bases). Germline loops: CDR1 LNHDA, CDR2 SQIVND (reference sequence). This CDR3 has 12 amino acids. V shed 7 bases and J shed 11 bases, with 16 bases lying between them. Here the CDR3 DNA reads TGTGCCAGTACCGCGGACAACCGAGTGCAGTATTTT. Its protein is CASTADNRVQYF.